What follows are 25 T cell receptor beta chains derived from one specimen sequenced in a study of monozygotic twins with inflammatory bowel disease. No DNA is given; TCRdb re-called the 5' RACE reads and lists each CDR3 protein once. The sample data list a few hundred thousand distinct CDR3 sequences. Sequenced material: blood. Source of these receptors: a human donor with ulcerative colitis or Crohn's disease, or a healthy co-twin of an affected twin (not recorded which).

The chain uses TRBV7-9 and TRBJ2-7; checking the TCRdb D call of TRBD2 is not possible without DNA. CDR1 and CDR2 (germline): SEHNR, FQNEAQ (reference sequence). CDR3 length equals 13 residues. The CDR3: CASSPARVSEQYF.

This chain connects TRBV3-1 to TRBJ1-2; TCRdb outputs TRBD1, but without DNA this stays unchecked. Germline CDR1 is LGHDT and CDR2 is YNNKEL (reference sequence). The CDR3 is 16 residues long. CDR3 in amino acids: CASSHRTGDVNYGYTF.

This chain joins TRBV7-6 and TRBJ1-6. CDR3 size: 13 residues. Germline V lookup: CDR1 SGHVS, CDR2 FNYEAQ. CDR3: CASTYGDNSPLHF.

The chain links TRBV7-9 to TRBJ1-4; the D call of TRBD1 rests on TCRdb alone, since no DNA is present to check it. This CDR3 is 14 amino acids long. Germline lookup yields CDR1 SEHNR and CDR2 FQNEAQ (reference sequence). This CDR3 reads CASSFPVPNEKLFF.

This chain uses TRBV7-3 with TRBJ2-1; TCRdb picks TRBD1, but there is no DNA to check that call. Germline values: CDR1 SGHTA, CDR2 FQGTGA. The CDR3 has 15 residues. CDR3 sequence reads: CASSLTRLEGDEQFF. The variable domain in full, completed from reference TRBV7-3 and TRBJ2-1, reads GAGVSQTPSNKVTEKGKYVELRCDPISGHTALYWYRQSLGQGPEFLIYFQGTGAADDSGLPNDRFFAVRPEGSVSTLKIQRTERGDSAVYLCASSLTRLEGDEQFFGPGTRLTVL.

The V gene is TRBV7-2, the J gene TRBJ1-4; TCRdb indicates TRBD1, and absent DNA this call remains unverified. The CDR3 is 15 residues long. The germline V gene encodes CDR1 SGHTA and CDR2 FQGNSA. CDR3 protein: CASSPGGGSNEKLFF.

This chain uses TRBV4-1 with TRBJ1-1; the D call of TRBD1 rests on TCRdb alone, since no DNA is present to check it. CDR3 length: 13 residues. In germline, CDR1 is MGHRA, CDR2 YSYEKL. CDR3 loop: CASSQDREPEAFF.

V usage is TRBV6-5 and J usage is TRBJ2-3. Germline CDR1 is MNHEY and CDR2 is SVGAGI. The CDR3 length is 14 residues. This CDR3 is CASSYVRFPDTQYF.

The gene calls are TRBV7-2 and TRBJ1-2; the D call of TRBD1 rests on TCRdb alone, since no DNA is present to check it. Germline-derived CDR1 and CDR2 are SGHTA and FQGNSA. The CDR3 covers 14 residues. Here the CDR3 reads CASSLGRQVEGYTF.

The rearrangement links TRBV28 to TRBJ1-1; TCRdb outputs TRBD1, but without DNA this stays unchecked. Looked up from germline, CDR1 is MDHEN and CDR2 is SYDVKM. This CDR3 has 15 residues. CDR3 amino acids: CASSFSGGTYTEAFF.

The chain uses TRBV5-1 and TRBJ2-7; TCRdb gives TRBD2 as the D gene, but with no DNA this cannot be confirmed. The germline CDR1 and CDR2 sequences are SGHRS and YFSETQ. This CDR3 is built from 16 residues. The CDR3 is CASSLGLVGRVYEQYF.

The chain joins TRBV6-1 to TRBJ1-6; TCRdb proposes TRBD1, but this gene call is untestable without DNA. The CDR3 runs 17 residues. Germline CDR1 MNHNS, CDR2 SASEGT. This CDR3 is CASSEAGRGRGNSPLHF.

V usage is TRBV7-2 and J usage is TRBJ2-4. This CDR3 region has 13 residues. CDR1 is SGHTA and CDR2 is FQGNSA in the germline V gene. CDR3: CASTMEAKNIQYF. The full variable domain, rest sourced from reference TRBV7-2 and TRBJ2-4, is GAGVSQSPSNKVTEKGKDVELRCDPISGHTALYWYRQSLGQGLEFLIYFQGNSAPDKSGLPSDRFSAERTGGSVSTLTIQRTQQEDSAVYLCASTMEAKNIQYFGAGTRLSVL.

The CDR3 reads CASSQRGINQPQHF. The gene calls are TRBV4-1 and TRBJ1-5. The CDR3 consists of 14 residues. The V gene's germline CDR1 is MGHRA and CDR2 YSYEKL.

The V call is TRBV6-1, the J call TRBJ2-3; no DNA is available, so the TRBD1 call from TCRdb remains unchecked. The germline V gene encodes CDR1 MNHNS and CDR2 SASEGT. The CDR3 has 14 amino acids. CDR3 residues: CASSRGQSTDTQYF.

This chain uses TRBV7-2 with TRBJ2-2. CDR1 and CDR2 (germline): SGHTA, FQGNSA. The CDR3 has 14 residues. The CDR3 loop reads CASSLEQSNGELFF.

This chain uses TRBV19 with TRBJ2-3; TCRdb indicates TRBD1, and absent DNA this call remains unverified. Germline V gene sequence: CDR1 LNHDA, CDR2 SQIVND (reference sequence). The CDR3 consists of 15 residues. CDR3 loop: CASSRDRGNTDTQYF.

The rearrangement links TRBV4-3 to TRBJ2-5; TCRdb indicates TRBD2, and absent DNA this call remains unverified. The CDR3 sequence is 16 residues long. Germline CDR1 reads LGHNA; CDR2 reads YSLEER. Here the CDR3 reads CASSRGLADLPGTQYF.

The chain recombines TRBV5-8 with TRBJ2-7; TCRdb designates TRBD1, a call that cannot be tested without DNA. From germline, CDR1 is SGHTS and CDR2 YDEGEE. This CDR3 contains 16 residues. CDR3 residues: CASSHRGDRVVNEQYF. Full variable domain (remainder filled in from reference TRBV5-8 and TRBJ2-7): EAGVTQSPTHLIKTRGQQATLRCSPISGHTSVYWYQQALGLGLQFLLWYDEGEERNRGNFPPRFSGRQFPNYSSELNVNALELEDSALYLCASSHRGDRVVNEQYFGPGTRLTVT.

The rearrangement uses TRBV9 and TRBJ2-5; TCRdb lists TRBD1, though no DNA is available to test this call. The germline V gene encodes CDR1 SGDLS and CDR2 YYNGEE. The CDR3 is made up of 15 amino acids. This chain's CDR3 is CASSVAGGFLETQYF.

This rearrangement joins TRBV9 to TRBJ2-5; the TCRdb D gene call, TRBD1, has no DNA to confirm it. The germline gives CDR1 SGDLS, CDR2 YYNGEE. The CDR3 is 15 residues long. CDR3 residues: CASSGDRGRVETQYF.

The chain combines TRBV6-1 with TRBJ1-2; TCRdb returns TRBD1, unconfirmable since there is no DNA. CDR1 and CDR2 from the germline V gene are MNHNS and SASEGT. The CDR3 runs 14 residues. The CDR3 is CASSRGTANYGYTF.

The rearrangement links TRBV30 to TRBJ1-6. This CDR3 spans 13 amino acids. Germline-derived CDR1 and CDR2 are GTSNPN and SVGIG (reference sequence). CDR3 sequence reads: CAWTATYNSPLHF. The full variable domain, rest sourced from reference TRBV30 and TRBJ1-6, is SQTIHQWPATLVQPVGSPLSLECTVEGTSNPNLYWYRQAAGRGLQLLFYSVGIGQISSEVPQNLSASRPQDRQFILSSKKLLLSDSGFYLCAWTATYNSPLHFGNGTRLTVT.

The chain joins TRBV7-3 to TRBJ2-2; the D gene TCRdb calls, TRBD2, cannot be checked with no DNA. The germline gives CDR1 SGHTA, CDR2 FQGTGA. This CDR3 has 16 amino acids. CDR3 region: CASSSYSGGPTGELFF.

This chain connects TRBV7-6 to TRBJ2-7; without DNA, the TCRdb call of TRBD1 cannot be checked. Looked up from germline, CDR1 is SGHVS and CDR2 is FNYEAQ. This CDR3 comprises 15 residues. CDR3: CASSDTSQGSYEQYF.